A single sample is the source of the 26 T cell receptor beta chains below, sequenced in a study of shared clonotypes between healthy human individuals. Clones were sequenced by immunoSEQ multiplex PCR, and TCRdb holds only the in-frame ones, with some missing. This table has 1,500,000 or so clones, around 97% appearing once. The sample comprised naive CD4+ T cells sorted from blood. Subset given: CD45RA+ positively selected. Receptors were obtained from a man aged 25-40 years in good health.

This rearrangement joins TRBV23-1 to TRBJ1-1; D not resolved. TRBV23-1 is an ORF, and what it does is uncertain. The CDR3 totals 15 residues. The germline V and J ends were trimmed by 9 bases and 7 bases, with 24 bases remaining between them. In DNA form, the CDR3 reads TGCGCCAGAAATACTAGGTACAAGATGGTAGATGAAGCTTTCTTT. Encoded protein: CARNTRYKMVDEAFF.

This clone has just a few counts. The rearrangement links TRBV7-9 to TRBJ1-2; D ambiguous. The germline gives CDR1 SEHNR, CDR2 FQNEAQ (reference sequence). V lost 5 bases and J 0 bases, leaving 7 bases between the germline ends. There are 13 residues in the CDR3. CDR3 sequence (DNA): TGTGCCAGCAGCCGGACCTCTAACTATGGCTACACCTTC. Encoded protein: CASSRTSNYGYTF.

In DNA form, the CDR3 reads TGTGCCAGCAGCCGTGGGACAGGGGGCCTCTACGAGCAGTACTTC. Residues: CASSRGTGGLYEQYF. The J gene is TRBJ2-7, the V gene TRBV11-3, with 12 bases identical to TRBD1. Germline lookup yields CDR1 SGHNT and CDR2 YENEEA. The length of the CDR3 is 15 residues. J lost 3 bases, V lost 5 bases, and 5 bases had no gene match.

The chain is built from TRBV2 and TRBJ2-1, with D uncertain. There are 12 residues in the CDR3. Germline V lookup: CDR1 SNHLY, CDR2 FYNNEI. V was clipped by 6 bases and J by 6 bases, with 9 bases between them. The CDR3 loop reads CASRLAGNEQFF. DNA of the CDR3: TGTGCCAGCAGGTTGGCCGGCAATGAGCAGTTCTTC.

This chain joins TRBV7-2 and TRBJ2-7; TRBD2 matches at 14 bases. The junction had 5 bases not matched to a gene; V was cut back by 5 bases and J by 5 bases. Germline CDR1 and CDR2: SGHTA and FQGNSA. The CDR3 loop spans 15 amino acids. In nucleotides, the CDR3 is TGTGCCAGCAGCGTGACTAGCGGGAGGGCCCACGAGCAGTACTTC. It specifies CASSVTSGRAHEQYF.

This clone has only one observation. Other DNA sequences from this sample encode an identical CDR3 as well. This chain uses TRBV19 with TRBJ1-2, with D possibly being TRBD1 (6 bases). The CDR3 is 13 amino acids. Germline loops: CDR1 LNHDA, CDR2 SQIVND (reference sequence). Between the trimmed V and J ends, which lost 6 bases and 5 bases, there was a span of 13 bases. The CDR3 nucleotides read TGTGCCAGTAGGACCCGCACAGGGTATGGCTACACCTTC. This codes for CASRTRTGYGYTF.

The rearrangement uses TRBV6-4 and TRBJ2-3; 9 nucleotides align to TRBD2. CDR1 is MRHNA, CDR2 SNTAGT, per germline. This CDR3 has 15 residues. The J segment lost 7 bases and the V segment lost 2 bases, leaving 7 bases of the junction unmatched. This CDR3 is CASSDRLAGYNTQYF. The CDR3 DNA sequence: TGTGCCAGCAGTGACCGCCTAGCGGGATACAATACGCAGTATTTT.

This chain joins TRBV7-6 and TRBJ1-5, with a tentative D call TRBD1 (5 bases). This CDR3 comprises 16 residues. The germline gives CDR1 SGHVS, CDR2 FNYEAQ. V was cut by 1 base and J by 1 base, with 11 bases left in between. The CDR3 nucleotides read TGTGCCAGCAGCTTAGGGGGGGGGAAGAGCAATCAGCCCCAGCATTTT. Its translation is CASSLGGGKSNQPQHF.

The V gene is TRBV11-2, the J gene TRBJ1-1; weak D call: TRBD1 (5 bases). This CDR3 is 17 amino acids long. V dropped 4 bases and J dropped 0 bases, with 18 bases sitting between them. The germline V gene encodes CDR1 SGHAT and CDR2 FQNNGV. In DNA form, the CDR3 reads TGTGCCAGCAGCTCCCCTTGGATGGGGGGATTGAACACTGAAGCTTTCTTT. Translating it yields CASSSPWMGGLNTEAFF. Drawing the rest from reference TRBV11-2 and TRBJ1-1, the complete variable domain is EAGVAQSPRYKIIEKRQSVAFWCNPISGHATLYWYQQILGQGPKLLIQFQNNGVVDDSQLPKDRFSAERLKGVDSTLKIQPAKLEDSAVYLCASSSPWMGGLNTEAFFGQGTRLTVV.

The chain carries TRBV29-1 and TRBJ2-4; D not certain. Trimming cost V 4 bases and J 0 bases, with 7 bases left between them. The CDR3 covers 13 residues. Germline V lookup: CDR1 SQVTM, CDR2 ANQGSEA. CDR3 sequence (DNA): TGCAGCGTTGGGCAGGTAGCCAAAAACATTCAGTACTTC. Amino acid sequence: CSVGQVAKNIQYF.

The chain employs TRBV5-1 and TRBJ2-1; D not resolved. The CDR3 runs to 14 residues. Germline CDR1 reads SGHRS; CDR2 reads YFSETQ. Between the trimmed V and J ends, which lost 5 bases and 1 base, there was a span of 10 bases. The CDR3 loop reads CASRASDSYNEQFF. CDR3 DNA sequence: TGCGCCAGCAGGGCCTCAGATTCCTACAATGAGCAGTTCTTC.

A few counts support this clone. The rearrangement uses TRBV25-1 and TRBJ1-1; TRBD1 is a possible D gene (5 bases). This CDR3 contains 14 residues. CDR1 is MGHDK and CDR2 is SYGVNS in the germline V gene. V was clipped by 6 bases and J by 4 bases, with 15 bases between them. The CDR3 reads CASSDTGLTTEAFF. The CDR3 DNA reads as TGTGCCAGCAGCGATACAGGACTAACCACTGAAGCTTTCTTT.

The sample holds one count of this clone. The chain recombines TRBV28 with TRBJ1-5; D is uncertain. Germline CDR1 MDHEN, CDR2 SYDVKM. CDR3 length: 13 residues. Trimming took off 7 bases at V and 4 bases at J, with 11 bases between the two ends. This CDR3 reads CASTEPANQPQHF. As DNA, the CDR3 is TGTGCCAGCACCGAGCCAGCGAATCAGCCCCAGCATTTT.

The rearrangement uses TRBV18 and TRBJ2-2, with D perhaps matching TRBD1 (6 bases). The CDR3 consists of 17 residues. The V and J ends lost 5 bases and 2 bases respectively, with 18 bases between them. Germline V gives CDR1 KGHSH, CDR2 LQKENI. The chain's CDR3 is CASSSTPRTANTGELFF. For the CDR3, the DNA is TGTGCCAGCTCATCAACTCCCCGGACAGCTAACACCGGGGAGCTGTTTTTT.

The sample holds one count of this clone. The rearrangement joins TRBV10-3 to TRBJ1-5; 9 bases fit TRBD1. CDR3 length: 19 amino acids. V was clipped by 0 bases and J by 0 bases; unmatched bases: 9. Germline V gene lookup returns CDR1 ENHRY and CDR2 SYGVKD. The CDR3 DNA reads as TGTGCCATCAGTGAGTCTTTTGGGACAGGGATCCTTAGCAATCAGCCCCAGCATTTT. It encodes CAISESFGTGILSNQPQHF.

This clone was detected once. The V gene is TRBV28, the J gene TRBJ2-3; D is undetermined. The CDR3 runs 12 residues. With 3 bases removed from V and 3 bases from J, the gap between germline ends came to 4 bases. Germline V CDR1 and CDR2: MDHEN, SYDVKM. Here the CDR3 DNA reads TGTGCCAGCAGTTTGGAAACAGATACGCAGTATTTT. The encoded protein is CASSLETDTQYF.

V is TRBV9 and J is TRBJ2-1; weak D call: TRBD1 (6 bases). Germline V lookup: CDR1 SGDLS, CDR2 YYNGEE. V lost 2 bases and J 2 bases, leaving 11 bases between the germline ends. The CDR3 is made up of 15 amino acids. CDR3 nucleotides: TGTGCCAGCAGCGTCCTTGGACAGCCCTACAATGAGCAGTTCTTC. It encodes CASSVLGQPYNEQFF.

V is TRBV15 and J is TRBJ2-7; 10 bases line up with TRBD2. V gave up 1 base and J gave up 5 bases; unmatched junction bases: 8. The V gene's germline CDR1 is LNHNV and CDR2 YYDKDF (reference sequence). The CDR3 length is 16 residues. The CDR3 loop reads CATSRGKREGNDEQYF. The CDR3 DNA follows: TGTGCCACCAGCAGAGGAAAGCGGGAGGGGAATGACGAGCAGTACTTC.

The chain has TRBV6-5 and TRBJ2-7; D not certain. The germline gives CDR1 MNHEY, CDR2 SVGAGI. V was pared by 0 bases and J by 3 bases, with 12 bases between. The CDR3 is made up of 15 amino acids. The CDR3 bases are TGTGCCAGCAGTTACTCAGGGTCTAACCACTACGAGCAGTACTTC. Residues: CASSYSGSNHYEQYF.

The CDR3: CASSSLWTGRNSGANVLTF. CDR3 sequence (DNA): TGTGCCAGCAGCTCCCTTTGGACAGGGAGGAACTCTGGGGCCAACGTCCTGACTTTC. This chain connects TRBV7-9 to TRBJ2-6; 8 bases are shared with TRBD1. The germline CDR1 and CDR2 sequences are SEHNR and FQNEAQ (reference sequence). V lost 4 bases and J lost 0; bases outside the gene matches: 11. The CDR3 sequence is 19 residues long.

The chain is built from TRBV25-1 and TRBJ1-5; no reliable D call. The length of the CDR3 is 11 residues. Germline loops: CDR1 MGHDK, CDR2 SYGVNS. V was trimmed by 8 bases and J by 1 base, leaving 3 bases between them. CDR3 sequence: CASGSNQPQHF. The CDR3 bases are TGTGCCAGCGGCAGCAATCAGCCCCAGCATTTT.

The rearrangement links TRBV5-8 to TRBJ2-3; 7 bases map to TRBD1. CDR3 size: 16 residues. In germline, CDR1 is SGHTS, CDR2 YDEGEE. With V trimmed by 4 bases and J by 0 bases, 8 bases remained unmatched. The CDR3 nucleotides are TGTGCCAGCAGCCTAGGACAGGACACTAGCACAGATACGCAGTATTTT. Translating gives CASSLGQDTSTDTQYF. The full variable domain, completed using reference TRBV5-8 and TRBJ2-3, is EAGVTQSPTHLIKTRGQQATLRCSPISGHTSVYWYQQALGLGLQFLLWYDEGEERNRGNFPPRFSGRQFPNYSSELNVNALELEDSALYLCASSLGQDTSTDTQYFGPGTRLTVL.

This chain joins TRBV19 and TRBJ2-1; perhaps D is TRBD1 or TRBD2 (5 bases each). CDR3 size: 13 residues. The germline gives CDR1 LNHDA, CDR2 SQIVND (reference sequence). V gave up 7 bases and J gave up 7 bases, with 14 bases separating them. CDR3 sequence (DNA): TGTGCCAGTACCCCGGGACCAGGGAATGAGCAGTTCTTC. Its protein product is CASTPGPGNEQFF.

The CDR3 loop is CAGSGTVTYEQYF. The CDR3 DNA follows: TGTGCCGGATCCGGGACGGTAACCTACGAGCAGTACTTC. The chain carries TRBV7-9 and TRBJ2-7, with D possibly being TRBD1 or TRBD2 (5 bases each). Germline CDR1 reads SEHNR; CDR2 reads FQNEAQ (reference sequence). CDR3 length: 13 amino acids. V was clipped by 11 bases and J by 2 bases, with 16 bases between them.

This clone was seen a single time. The V gene is TRBV27, the J gene TRBJ2-1; D call uncertain. Trimming took off 2 bases at V and 1 base at J, with 6 bases between the two ends. In germline, CDR1 is MNHEY, CDR2 SMNVEV (reference sequence). The CDR3 is 14 amino acids. The CDR3 protein is CASSLPQSYNEQFF. DNA for the CDR3: TGTGCCAGCAGTTTACCTCAATCCTACAATGAGCAGTTCTTC.

V gene TRBV18 combines with J gene TRBJ1-4; D unresolved. The V gene's germline CDR1 is KGHSH and CDR2 LQKENI. Trimming stripped 3 bases from V and 8 bases from J, with 16 bases between. This CDR3 region has 15 residues. In DNA, the CDR3 is TGTGCCAGCTCACCGGGCTCCCGGCGAGGAGAAAAACTGTTTTTT. Its translation: CASSPGSRRGEKLFF.